The present entry profiles one T cell receptor beta chain with its context. Treg sorting used a CD4+CD25+CD127-/low gate. Trimming pared 4 bases from V and 2 bases from J, leaving 16 bases between. The germline V gene has CDR1 SGHRS and CDR2 YFSETQ. The CDR3 has 15 amino acids. Full-length variable regions came from constant-region reverse primers plus semi-nested Nested Universal Primer A PCR. MiXCR, applied by TCRdb to the 5' RACE reads, yields one record per CDR3 protein. The sample lists approximately 60,000 distinct CDR3 sequences, about 20% occurring once. The clonotype was recovered from a female donor with breast cancer. The sample was tumor-infiltrating Tregs sorted from the breast tumor. V is TRBV5-1 and J is TRBJ2-7; the D gene is possibly TRBD2 (6 bases). This chain's CDR3 is CASSQPSEGTYEQYF. The CDR3, as DNA: TGCGCCAGCAGCCAACCCTCGGAGGGCACCTACGAGCAGTACTTC.